This TCR beta chain was obtained from a study of OX40 agonist ivuxolimab in advanced cancers. A note on the overall study: Ivuxolimab, which targeted the costimulatory receptor OX40 (CD134), was an agonistic, fully human IgG2 monoclonal antibody. Three dose-escalation patients achieved partial responses, one with hepatocellular carcinoma and two with cutaneous melanoma. Intravenous ivuxolimab was administered to patients every 2 weeks at six dose levels: 0.01, 0.1, 0.3, 1.5, 3 and 10 mg/kg. Of the approximately 54 patients in dose escalation, some 20 had hepatocellular carcinoma, about 15 had melanoma, 9 had renal cell carcinoma and 9 had head and neck cancer. The dose-escalation cohort was about 87% male with a mean age of about 54 years, ranging from about 23 to 85. The point of sequencing TCRbeta in the periphery was to test whether ivuxolimab changed TCR sequence diversity and drove clonal T-cell expansion. Prior anti-PD-1, anti-PD-L1 or anti-CTLA-4 therapy was permitted, and checkpoint inhibitors had been received by less than 45% of dose-escalation patients. The paper reports the monotherapy dose-escalation portion (N = 52 patients) of the phase I ivuxolimab trial. The research as a whole found: At doses of 0.1 to 3.0 mg/kg, clonal expansion of both CD4+ and CD8+ blood T cells was observed from baseline to week 6. Which antigens the clonally expanded peripheral T cells were specific for was not determined. After ivuxolimab, more expanded clones were found on average in CD8+ T cells than in CD4+ T cells. In the 0.1-3.0 mg/kg groups, partial responders were among the patients with the lowest normalized peripheral clonal expansion, particularly in CD8+ T cells. Low levels of normalized T-cell clonal expansion were also shown by some nonresponding patients.

This clone came up once. It has no known antigen specificity. Base quality data are lacking; no much larger clone is found one base away. The trial excluded patients who had a history of autoimmune disease or who were on systemic immunosuppression. Peripheral blood for TCR sequencing was collected from all dose cohorts at baseline, on cycle 4 day 1, and on cycle 7 day 1. Samples came from an open-label, multicenter, first-in-human phase I dose-escalation trial of ivuxolimab. Adults with locally advanced or metastatic head and neck squamous cell, hepatocellular, melanoma or renal cell carcinoma were enrolled in the trial. Before TCR sequencing, CD4+ T cells and CD8+ T cells from peripheral blood were sorted into separate populations. For sequencing of the TCRbeta CDR3 region, genomic DNA was extracted from the sorted cells. The immunoSEQ Assay was used for sequencing of TCRbeta CDR3 regions. Not all clones reach the TCRdb copy of this immuneACCESS table, which keeps in-frame sequences only. Checked studies attribute under half of the gap to unresolved V genes and leave the rest unexplained. The sample yields 55,000 to 80,000 clones; around 80% were counted once. About 2.4% of the sample is in the top ten clones.

V loses 5 bases at its end and J loses 0 bases; junction bases beyond the gene matches: 15. Counted from cysteine to phenylalanine, this CDR3 has 19 amino acids. The read is trimmed to its CDR3 DNA, 57 bases read in frame from base 1. Taken from the germline V gene (reference sequence), the CDR1 and CDR2 loops are LNHDA and SQIVND. The sequencing here drew on CD4+ or CD8+ T cells sorted from blood, taken in a trial of the OX40 agonist ivuxolimab. The sequence came from an adult with an advanced solid tumor such as melanoma, head and neck, liver or kidney cancer. The chain links TRBV19 with TRBJ2-4, with TRBD2 matching 8 junction bases. The CDR3 here reads CASSPGAGGTLIAKNIQYF. The bases are TGTGCCAGTAGTCCCGGGGCGGGAGGAACGCTCATAGCCAAAAACATTCAGTACTTC. When the CDR3 is completed using the reference TRBV19 and TRBJ2-4 genes on either side, the full variable domain is DGGITQSPKYLFRKEGQNVTLSCEQNLNHDAMYWYRQDPGQGLRLIYYSQIVNDFQKGDIAEGYSVSREKKESFPLTVTSAQKNPTAFYLCASSPGAGGTLIAKNIQYFGAGTRLSVL.